These 12 T cell receptor beta chains were all obtained from the same sample, sequenced in a study of T cells after yellow fever vaccination. Via MiXCR, TCRdb re-called the 5' RACE reads, giving one row per CDR3 protein. This sample yields a few hundred thousand distinct CDR3 sequences, of which around 20% are seen a single time; roughly a sixth belongs to the top ten. The sequenced sample was PBMCs, obtained before the yellow fever booster vaccination. These receptors originate from a man in his late teens or twenties who received the YFV17D yellow fever vaccine.

This clonotype was seen a handful of times. Its ends do not fully match the called genes, so a read error is possible. The chain uses TRBV7-3 and TRBJ2-5, with a possible D match to TRBD2 (6 bases). This CDR3 contains 15 residues. Germline CDR1 SGHTA, CDR2 FQGTGA. The CDR3 region is CASSLTLATQETQYF. Here the CDR3 DNA reads TGTGCCAGCAGCCTAACACTAGCAACCCAAGAGACCCAGTACTTC. The complete variable domain, with remaining parts taken from reference TRBV7-3 and TRBJ2-5, reads GAGVSQTPSNKVTEKGKYVELRCDPISGHTALYWYRQSLGQGPEFLIYFQGTGAADDSGLPNDRFFAVRPEGSVSTLKIQRTERGDSAVYLCASSLTLATQETQYFGPGTRLLVL.

The J gene is TRBJ1-4, the V gene TRBV5-1; D call uncertain. Germline CDR1 and CDR2: SGHRS and YFSETQ. V lost 5 bases and J 6 bases, leaving 11 bases between the germline ends. The CDR3 has 13 residues. The CDR3 region is CASSFQRDEKLFF. The DNA for the CDR3 is TGCGCCAGCAGTTTCCAACGGGATGAAAAACTGTTTTTT.

This clonotype turned up a few times. This sequence joins TRBV24-1 and TRBJ2-3, with a possible D match to TRBD2 (5 bases). V was clipped by 4 bases and J by 1 base, with 14 bases between them. Germline V gene lookup returns CDR1 KGHDR and CDR2 SFDVKD. This CDR3 region has 16 residues. The CDR3, as DNA: TGTGCCACCAGTGACCTGACCTTCGGGGGCACAGATACGCAGTATTTT. Its protein is CATSDLTFGGTDTQYF.

This clonotype was seen a few times. Written as DNA, the CDR3 is TGTGCCAGCAGCTTCGGTGGCAGGGGTAATTCACCCCTCCACTTT. This translates into CASSFGGRGNSPLHF. The rearrangement joins TRBV7-2 to TRBJ1-6; TRBD1 might be the D (6 bases). This CDR3 region has 15 residues. Germline V gives CDR1 SGHTA, CDR2 FQGNSA. The V and J ends lost 3 bases and 6 bases respectively, with 12 bases between them.

This clonotype appeared a few times. J is TRBJ2-7 and V is TRBV11-2, with 12 bases aligning to TRBD1. Looked up from germline, CDR1 is SGHAT and CDR2 is FQNNGV. The ends lost 1 base at V and 0 bases at J; junction bases unmatched: 7. This CDR3 is built from 18 residues. CDR3 nucleotides: TGTGCCAGCAGCTTAGGGGGACAGGGGGCGAGGAGCTCCTACGAGCAGTACTTC. It specifies CASSLGGQGARSSYEQYF.

In this sample, this clonotype turned up a few times. V usage is TRBV7-3 and J usage is TRBJ2-6; D is ambiguous. This CDR3 is 15 amino acids long. Germline V lookup: CDR1 SGHTA, CDR2 FQGTGA. V was cut by 5 bases and J by 2 bases, with 10 bases left in between. The CDR3 loop is CASSLHWAGANVLTF. The CDR3, as DNA: TGTGCCAGCAGCCTCCACTGGGCTGGGGCCAACGTCCTGACTTTC.

The CDR3 here is CASSIRPKGSYEQYF. The CDR3 region has the DNA TGTGCCAGCAGCATCAGACCCAAAGGGAGCTACGAGCAGTACTTC. V is TRBV9 and J is TRBJ2-7; a weak D match, TRBD2 (5 bases). Germline CDR1 reads SGDLS; CDR2 reads YYNGEE. The CDR3 totals 15 residues. Trimming cost V 4 bases and J 3 bases, with 17 bases left between them.

In this sample, this clonotype turned up a few times. In DNA form, the CDR3 reads TGCGCCAGCAGCCAAGACCCTGCCCAAGAGACCCAGTACTTC. This translates into CASSQDPAQETQYF. The genes are TRBV4-1 and TRBJ2-5, with D hard to call. The germline V and J ends were trimmed by 0 bases and 1 base, with 6 bases remaining between them. Germline V gene data show CDR1 as MGHRA and CDR2 as YSYEKL. The CDR3 runs to 14 residues.

The chain recombines TRBV28 with TRBJ2-1; D perhaps matches TRBD1 (6 bases). Germline values: CDR1 MDHEN, CDR2 SYDVKM. V lost 6 bases and J 5 bases, leaving 14 bases between the germline ends. The CDR3 is made up of 14 amino acids. DNA of the CDR3: TGTGCCAGCAGCCCCACAGGGAAGGACAATGAGCAGTTCTTC. It codes for CASSPTGKDNEQFF.

This chain joins TRBV7-2 and TRBJ2-3, with 9 nucleotides matching TRBD2. The trim removed 6 bases at V and 0 bases at J, leaving 4 bases unmatched. CDR1 is SGHTA, CDR2 FQGNSA, per germline. The CDR3 is made up of 15 amino acids. CDR3 protein: CASSPAGGSTDTQYF. CDR3 DNA: TGTGCCAGCAGTCCTGCGGGGGGGAGCACAGATACGCAGTATTTT.

Only a few counts were recorded for this clonotype. The rearrangement joins TRBV5-1 to TRBJ2-7; 7 positions match TRBD1. V shed 0 bases and J 6 bases; nucleotides not matched to a gene: 3. CDR3 length: 13 residues. Germline CDR1 reads SGHRS; CDR2 reads YFSETQ. The CDR3 region is CASSLATGSEQYV. The CDR3 DNA reads TGCGCCAGCAGCTTGGCGACAGGGAGCGAGCAGTACGTC.

This clonotype was seen a few times. The genes are TRBV4-2 and TRBJ1-3; D gene ambiguous. The V gene's germline CDR1 is LGHNA and CDR2 YNFKEQ. CDR3 length: 14 residues. V was clipped by 2 bases and J by 0 bases, with 5 bases between them. CDR3 nucleotides: TGTGCCAGCAGCCAAAAGAGCTCTGGAAACACCATATATTTT. It yields the protein CASSQKSSGNTIYF.